This T cell receptor beta chain was captured in a study of spatial heterogeneity in lung cancer (dated by TCRdb to between 2018 and 2020). Looking at the study overall: Samples were obtained from approximately 72 patients with early-stage, untreated non-small cell lung cancer from the lung TRACERx cohort. The study quantitatively compared TCR alpha and beta repertoires across multiple tumor regions, matched nontumor lung and blood in non-small cell lung cancer. Both alpha and beta chains were TCR-sequenced in approximately 200 tumor regions, around 65 matched nontumor lung samples and around 54 PBMC samples obtained at surgery. Beta-chain transcripts were consistently detected in greater numbers than alpha-chain transcripts, which likely reflects a higher abundance of beta-chain transcripts. TCR repertoire features were related to nonsynonymous mutation counts determined by whole-exome sequencing of tumor tissue. Follow-up PBMC samples were sequenced whenever available, with the median time to follow-up being around 2 years after resection. In the raw uncorrected reads, each unique combination of TCR and UMI appeared more than ten times on average. Summary of the overall study and its limitations: Comparisons of baseline and follow-up blood repertoires included only around 13 patients. Ubiquitous expanded tumor TCRs showed up in blood more often at tumor resection than at routine follow-up. Additional single-cell paired TCR alpha and beta sequencing was considered necessary to confirm, at a functional level, the hypothesis that regional TCRs recognize regional mutations.

According to the study, the label for this sample's time point signals: blood at routine non-recurrence follow-up after resection. For TCR sequencing, whole RNA was extracted from tumor and nontumor lung tissue, or from cryopreserved PBMC samples, and no cell sorting was done. Only patients for whom sufficient RNA was available from at least two tumor regions were selected for TCR sequencing. Relative to germline, V is 3 bases shorter and J is 4 bases shorter, with 8 bases between their ends. Sequences KGHDR (CDR1) and SFDVKD (CDR2) are obtained from the germline V gene. The CDR3 spans 13 residues, from the cysteine through the phenylalanine. Just the 39-base CDR3 DNA is kept, in frame starting at base 1. The library was obtained by 5' RACE. Sequencing was carried out with a NextSeq 500. In the TCR library protocol, a unique molecular identifier was attached to each TCR cDNA molecule so that PCR and sequencing errors could be corrected. Concerning the study's data processing: TCR identification, UMI-based error correction and CDR3 extraction were performed with Decombinator tools. TCRs above a frequency of 2 per 1,000, corresponding to the top 1% of the tumor frequency distribution, were defined as expanded. Rényi diversity was computed with the R vegan package after subsampling each repertoire 100 times to 5,000 TCRs. CDR3 similarity networks were built from amino acid triplet string-kernel similarity, with CDR3s being connected when pairwise similarity was above 0.82. The public reads were quality trimmed at Q25 with fastp and then assembled into clones with MiXCR by TCRdb, keeping productive beta chains. Each CDR3 protein appears once, grouped with its most common genes and DNA. TCRdb, not the authors, supplied the V and J calls. This sample lists about 120,000 distinct CDR3 sequences; over 9% were detected once. Together, the top ten hold roughly 17% of the sample.

This clonotype appeared many times. Its antigen is unknown. The input lacks base qualities; no much larger clone sits a single base away. The sequence joins TRBV24-1 to TRBJ1-1, with a weak D call of TRBD1 (5 bases match). The clonotype was recovered from a male donor with early-stage non-small cell lung cancer. The input for sequencing was PBMCs, taken at follow-up. The nucleotide sequence is given as TGTGCCACCAGTGATCCAGGGTTCACTGAAGCTTTCTTT. Translation gives CATSDPGFTEAFF.